This T cell receptor beta chain stems from a study of blood T cell repertoires in COVID-19. Study-wide background: COVID-19 samples from acute and convalescent phases originated in the United States, Italy and Spain.

The study drew participants aged about 18 to 89 years from 24 US areas. Trimming pared 6 bases from V and 2 bases from J, leaving 10 bases between. Per germline, CDR1 WSHSY and CDR2 SAAADI. The length of the CDR3 is 14 residues. In the original analysis: Estimates of nucleated cell counts were drawn from the amplification of reference gene primers. Profiled with immunoSEQ multiplex PCR; TCRdb holds only in-frame clones, not every one. The D gene and trimming were derived from the DNA, and the V and J assignments and clone size from that table. Among fewer than 200,000 clones listed, approximately 87% were seen once.

The gene calls are TRBV10-2 and TRBJ1-4; weak D call: TRBD1 (6 bases). Specimen: PBMCs or T cells enriched from blood (not recorded which). This TCR derives from a woman aged 45-60 years who had recovered from COVID-19. For the CDR3, the DNA is TGCGCCAGCAGCCGACAGGCGACTAATGAAAAACTGTTTTTT. It codes for CASSRQATNEKLFF.